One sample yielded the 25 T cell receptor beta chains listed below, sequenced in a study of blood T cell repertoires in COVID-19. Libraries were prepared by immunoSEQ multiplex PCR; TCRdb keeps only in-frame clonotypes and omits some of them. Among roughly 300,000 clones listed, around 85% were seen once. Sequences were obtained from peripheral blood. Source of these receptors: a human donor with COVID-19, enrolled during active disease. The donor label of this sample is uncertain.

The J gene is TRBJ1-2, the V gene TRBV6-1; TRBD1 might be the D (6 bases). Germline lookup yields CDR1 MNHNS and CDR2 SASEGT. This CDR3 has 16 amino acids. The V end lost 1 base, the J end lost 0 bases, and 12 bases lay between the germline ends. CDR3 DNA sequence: TGTGCCAGCAGTGAAGGGGGGCTGATCCCTAACTATGGCTACACCTTC. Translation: CASSEGGLIPNYGYTF.

The DNA for the CDR3 is TGTGCCAGCAGCGTAGCGACTAGCGGGGGGAATGAGCAGTTCTTC. Translation: CASSVATSGGNEQFF. J is TRBJ2-1 and V is TRBV9; 13 positions agree with TRBD2. V lost 0 bases and J lost 7; bases outside the gene matches: 1. The CDR3 spans 15 residues. Germline V lookup: CDR1 SGDLS, CDR2 YYNGEE.

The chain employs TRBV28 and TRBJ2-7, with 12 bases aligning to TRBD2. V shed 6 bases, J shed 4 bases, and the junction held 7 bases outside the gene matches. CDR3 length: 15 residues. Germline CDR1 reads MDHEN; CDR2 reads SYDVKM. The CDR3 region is CASSTGLAGLYEQYF. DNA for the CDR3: TGTGCCAGCAGCACCGGACTAGCGGGACTTTACGAGCAGTACTTC.

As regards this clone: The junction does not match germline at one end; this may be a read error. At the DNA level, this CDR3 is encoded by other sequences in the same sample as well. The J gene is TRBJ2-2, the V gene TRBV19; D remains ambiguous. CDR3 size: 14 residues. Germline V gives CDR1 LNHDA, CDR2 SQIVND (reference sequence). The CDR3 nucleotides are TGTGCCACCGAGACTTCCCCTAACACCGGAGAGCTGTTTTTT. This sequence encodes CATETSPNTGELFF.

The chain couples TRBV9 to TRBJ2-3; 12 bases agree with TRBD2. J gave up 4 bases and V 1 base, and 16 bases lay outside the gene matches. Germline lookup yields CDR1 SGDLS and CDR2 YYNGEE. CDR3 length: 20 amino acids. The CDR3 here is CASSVSLVGLAGRGPDTQYF. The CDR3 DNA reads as TGTGCCAGCAGCGTATCGCTCGTTGGACTAGCGGGGCGAGGGCCAGATACGCAGTATTTT.

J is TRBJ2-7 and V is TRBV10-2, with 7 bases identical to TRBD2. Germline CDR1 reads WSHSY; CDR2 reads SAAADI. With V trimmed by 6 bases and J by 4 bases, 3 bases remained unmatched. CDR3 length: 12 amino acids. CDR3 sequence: CASRGRAYEQYF. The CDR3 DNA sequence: TGCGCCAGCAGGGGGAGGGCTTACGAGCAGTACTTC.

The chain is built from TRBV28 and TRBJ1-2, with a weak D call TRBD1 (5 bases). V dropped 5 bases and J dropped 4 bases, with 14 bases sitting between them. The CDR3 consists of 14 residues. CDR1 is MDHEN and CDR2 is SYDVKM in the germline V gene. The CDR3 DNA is TGTGCCAGCAGTGCCGGACAAGGAGTCTATGGCTACACCTTC. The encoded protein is CASSAGQGVYGYTF.

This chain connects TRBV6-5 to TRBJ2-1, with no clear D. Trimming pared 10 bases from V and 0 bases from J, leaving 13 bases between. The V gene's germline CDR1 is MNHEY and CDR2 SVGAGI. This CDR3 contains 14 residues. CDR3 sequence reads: CAIDSRLSYNEQFF. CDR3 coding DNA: TGTGCCATCGACTCCCGCCTCTCCTACAATGAGCAGTTCTTC.

In nucleotides, the CDR3 is TGCAGCGTTGGGCCGTCCGGGGCAGATACGCAGTATTTT. Protein product: CSVGPSGADTQYF. The chain employs TRBV29-1 and TRBJ2-3; D is perhaps TRBD2 (5 bases). V lost 4 bases, J lost 4 bases, and 12 bases lay in between. Germline loops: CDR1 SQVTM, CDR2 ANQGSEA. The CDR3 spans 13 residues.

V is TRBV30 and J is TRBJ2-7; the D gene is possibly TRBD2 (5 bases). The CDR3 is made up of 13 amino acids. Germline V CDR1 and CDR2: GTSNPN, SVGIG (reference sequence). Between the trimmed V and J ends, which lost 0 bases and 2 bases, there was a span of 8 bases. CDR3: CAWSVEGAYEQYF. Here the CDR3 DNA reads TGTGCCTGGAGTGTTGAGGGAGCCTACGAGCAGTACTTC.

The CDR3 bases are TGTGCCAGTAGACGGGACAGGGCGCTCTATGGCTACACCTTC. Its translation is CASRRDRALYGYTF. The rearrangement links TRBV19 to TRBJ1-2; 9 bases are a match to TRBD1. Germline values: CDR1 LNHDA, CDR2 SQIVND (reference sequence). This CDR3 contains 14 residues. With V trimmed by 6 bases and J by 4 bases, 6 bases remained unmatched.

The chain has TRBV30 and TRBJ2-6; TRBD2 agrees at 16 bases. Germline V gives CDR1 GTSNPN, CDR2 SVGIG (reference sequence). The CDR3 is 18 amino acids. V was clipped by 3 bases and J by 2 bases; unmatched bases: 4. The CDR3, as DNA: TGTGCCTGGAGCGGGACTAGCGGGAGGGCCACTGGGGCCAACGTCCTGACTTTC. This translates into CAWSGTSGRATGANVLTF.

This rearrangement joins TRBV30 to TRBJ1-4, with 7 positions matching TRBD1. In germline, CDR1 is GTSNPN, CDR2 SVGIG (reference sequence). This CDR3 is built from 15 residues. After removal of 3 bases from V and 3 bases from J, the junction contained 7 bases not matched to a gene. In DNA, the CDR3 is TGTGCCTGGAGGGACAAGACAGGGTCTAATGAAAAACTGTTTTTT. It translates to CAWRDKTGSNEKLFF.

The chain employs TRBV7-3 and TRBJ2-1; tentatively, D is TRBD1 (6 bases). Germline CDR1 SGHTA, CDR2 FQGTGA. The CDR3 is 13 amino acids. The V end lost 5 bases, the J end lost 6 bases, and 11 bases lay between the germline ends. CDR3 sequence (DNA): TGTGCCAGCAGCGCCGGCAGGGGCAATGAGCAGTTCTTC. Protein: CASSAGRGNEQFF.

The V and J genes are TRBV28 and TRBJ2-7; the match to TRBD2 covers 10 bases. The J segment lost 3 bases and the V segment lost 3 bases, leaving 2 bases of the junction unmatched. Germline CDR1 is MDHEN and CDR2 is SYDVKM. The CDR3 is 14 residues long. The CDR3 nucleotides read TGTGCCAGCAGTTTGCTAGCGGGAGTCTACGAGCAGTACTTC. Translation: CASSLLAGVYEQYF.

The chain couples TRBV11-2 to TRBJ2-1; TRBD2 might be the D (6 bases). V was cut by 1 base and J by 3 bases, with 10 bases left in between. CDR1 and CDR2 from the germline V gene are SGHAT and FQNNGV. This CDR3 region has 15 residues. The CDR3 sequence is CASSLAGAYYNEQFF. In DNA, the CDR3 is TGTGCCAGCAGCTTAGCGGGAGCGTACTACAATGAGCAGTTCTTC. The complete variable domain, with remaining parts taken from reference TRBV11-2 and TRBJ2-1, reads EAGVAQSPRYKIIEKRQSVAFWCNPISGHATLYWYQQILGQGPKLLIQFQNNGVVDDSQLPKDRFSAERLKGVDSTLKIQPAKLEDSAVYLCASSLAGAYYNEQFFGPGTRLTVL.

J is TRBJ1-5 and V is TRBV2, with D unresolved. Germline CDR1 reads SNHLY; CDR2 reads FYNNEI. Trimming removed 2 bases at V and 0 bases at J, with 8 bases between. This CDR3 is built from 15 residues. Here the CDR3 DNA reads TGTGCCAGCAGTGAAATTTCAAATAGCAATCAGCCCCAGCATTTT. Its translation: CASSEISNSNQPQHF.

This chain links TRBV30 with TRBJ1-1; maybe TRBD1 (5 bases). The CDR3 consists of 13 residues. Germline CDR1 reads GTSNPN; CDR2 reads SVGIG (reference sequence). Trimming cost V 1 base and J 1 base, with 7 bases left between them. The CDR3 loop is CAWSGGANTEAFF. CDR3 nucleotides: TGTGCCTGGAGTGGCGGGGCGAACACTGAAGCTTTCTTT.

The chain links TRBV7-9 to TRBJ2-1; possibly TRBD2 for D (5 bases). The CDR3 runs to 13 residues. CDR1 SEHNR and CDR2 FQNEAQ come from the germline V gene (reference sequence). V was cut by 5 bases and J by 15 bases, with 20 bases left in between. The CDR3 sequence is CASSAFLAGAVFF. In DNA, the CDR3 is TGTGCCAGCAGCGCCTTTCTGGCGGGTGCGGTGTTCTTC.

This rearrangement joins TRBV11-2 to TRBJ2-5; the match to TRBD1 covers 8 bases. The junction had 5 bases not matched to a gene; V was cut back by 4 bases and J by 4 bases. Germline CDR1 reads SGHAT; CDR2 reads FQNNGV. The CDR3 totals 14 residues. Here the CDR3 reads CASSSQGARETQYF. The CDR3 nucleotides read TGTGCCAGCAGCTCGCAGGGGGCTAGAGAGACCCAGTACTTC.

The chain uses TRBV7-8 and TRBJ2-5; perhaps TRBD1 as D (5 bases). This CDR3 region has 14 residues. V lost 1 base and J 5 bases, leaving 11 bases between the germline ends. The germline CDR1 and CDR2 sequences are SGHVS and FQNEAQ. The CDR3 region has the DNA TGTGCCAGCAGCTTAGGCAGGGTATCCGAGACCCAGTACTTC. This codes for CASSLGRVSETQYF.

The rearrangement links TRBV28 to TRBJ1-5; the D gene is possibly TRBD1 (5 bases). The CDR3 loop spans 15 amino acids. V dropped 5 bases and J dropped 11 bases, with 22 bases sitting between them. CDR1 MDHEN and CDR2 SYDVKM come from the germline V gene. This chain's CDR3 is CASSKMYQGSTSQHF. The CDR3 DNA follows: TGTGCCAGCAGTAAGATGTACCAGGGTTCTACGTCCCAGCATTTT.

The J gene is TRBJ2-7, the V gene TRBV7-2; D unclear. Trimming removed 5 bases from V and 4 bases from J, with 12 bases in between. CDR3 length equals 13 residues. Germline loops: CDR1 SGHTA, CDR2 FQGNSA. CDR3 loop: CASSPLSWYEQYF. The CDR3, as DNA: TGTGCCAGCAGCCCCCTTAGTTGGTACGAGCAGTACTTC.

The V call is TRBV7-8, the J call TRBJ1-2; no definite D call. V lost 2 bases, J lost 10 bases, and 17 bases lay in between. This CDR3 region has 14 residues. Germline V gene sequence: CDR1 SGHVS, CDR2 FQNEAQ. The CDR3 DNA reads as TGTGCCAGCAGCTTACCTTTGCCCATGGCATACTACACCTTC. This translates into CASSLPLPMAYYTF.

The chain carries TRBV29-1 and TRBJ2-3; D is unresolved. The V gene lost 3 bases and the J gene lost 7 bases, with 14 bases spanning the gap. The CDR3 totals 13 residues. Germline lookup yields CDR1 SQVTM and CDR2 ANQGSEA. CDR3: CSVDRQVRNTQYF. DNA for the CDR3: TGCAGCGTTGACCGGCAGGTCAGAAATACGCAGTATTTT.